Listed below are T cell receptor beta chains from one sample, sequenced in a study of blood T cell repertoires in COVID-19. Repertoires were generated with immunoSEQ multiplex PCR, while TCRdb's copy carries only in-frame clones and drops some. The sample carries around 250,000 clones, 80% to 90% recorded once. Specimen: peripheral blood. The receptors here all came from a man at least 80 years old with acute or convalescent COVID-19. Each CDR3 is given with its conserved first and last residue. A D gene is named only where the DNA matches it firmly. For some rows the clone size is stated as once, few or many, or as a class when expanded; others skip it.

15,TRBV6-5,TRBD2,TRBJ2-7,.,CASSRGIAGGYEQYF,TGTGCCAGCAGTCGAGGGATAGCGGGGGGCTACGAGCAGTACTTC
17,TRBV7-9,TRBD1,TRBJ2-1,few,CASSYTDRVSSYNEQFF,TGTGCCAGCAGTTATACCGACAGGGTTAGCTCCTACAATGAGCAGTTCTTC
15,TRBV27,.,TRBJ2-1,.,CASSLARVWDNEQFF,TGTGCCAGCAGTTTAGCACGGGTCTGGGACAATGAGCAGTTCTTC
17,TRBV11-2,TRBD2,TRBJ2-5,.,CASSNLAGGGAGETQYF,TGTGCCAGCAGCAACCTAGCTGGCGGGGGGGCGGGAGAGACCCAGTACTTC
16,TRBV9,.,TRBJ2-1,.,CASSVAREYSYNEQFF,TGTGCCAGCAGCGTAGCGAGGGAATACTCCTACAATGAGCAGTTCTTC
14,TRBV5-1,.,TRBJ2-1,.,CASTTGDFYNEQFF,TGCGCCAGCACCACCGGAGACTTTTACAATGAGCAGTTCTTC
17,TRBV6-1,TRBD2,TRBJ2-3,few,CASSAGLAGSGTDTQYF,TGTGCCAGCAGTGCGGGACTAGCGGGGTCGGGCACAGATACGCAGTATTTT
15,TRBV7-9,.,TRBJ2-1,.,CASSLASQTGIVQFF,TGTGCCAGCAGCTTAGCGTCCCAGACGGGGATTGTGCAGTTCTTC
14,TRBV2,TRBD1,TRBJ1-2,.,CASSPGQGSYGYTF,TGTGCCAGCAGCCCGGGACAGGGCTCCTATGGCTACACCTTC
13,TRBV2,TRBD1,TRBJ2-2,.,CASQQGYTGELFF,TGTGCCAGCCAACAGGGGTACACCGGGGAGCTGTTTTTT
15,TRBV7-2,.,TRBJ1-2,few,CASRVRTIFGYGYTF,TGTGCCAGCCGGGTTCGTACCATATTTGGCTATGGCTACACCTTC
17,TRBV29-1,TRBD2,TRBJ2-3,few,CSVRGSSGGIGTDTQYF,TGCAGCGTCAGGGGGTCTAGCGGGGGCATTGGCACAGATACGCAGTATTTT
16,TRBV11-3,TRBD2,TRBJ2-1,.,CASSGRGAVHYNEQFF,TGTGCCAGCAGCGGGAGGGGAGCGGTACACTACAATGAGCAGTTCTTC
15,TRBV11-1,.,TRBJ2-3,.,CASSLESRGRDTQYF,TGTGCCAGCAGCTTAGAGTCCAGGGGCCGAGATACGCAGTATTTT
16,TRBV28,TRBD1,TRBJ2-3,.,CASSLHGTAYTDTQYF,TGTGCCAGCAGTCTCCACGGGACAGCTTACACAGATACGCAGTATTTT